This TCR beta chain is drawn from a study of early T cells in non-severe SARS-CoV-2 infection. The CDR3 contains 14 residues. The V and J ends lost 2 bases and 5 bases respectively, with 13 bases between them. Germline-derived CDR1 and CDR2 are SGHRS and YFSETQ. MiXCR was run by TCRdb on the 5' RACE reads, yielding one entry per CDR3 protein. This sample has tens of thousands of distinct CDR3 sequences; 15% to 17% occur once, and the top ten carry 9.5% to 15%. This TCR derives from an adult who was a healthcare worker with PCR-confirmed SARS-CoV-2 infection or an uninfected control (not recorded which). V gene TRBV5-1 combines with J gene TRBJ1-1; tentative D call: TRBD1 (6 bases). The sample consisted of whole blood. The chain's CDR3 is CASSFRGGQTEAFF. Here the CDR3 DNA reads TGCGCCAGCAGCTTCCGGGGGGGCCAGACTGAAGCTTTCTTT.